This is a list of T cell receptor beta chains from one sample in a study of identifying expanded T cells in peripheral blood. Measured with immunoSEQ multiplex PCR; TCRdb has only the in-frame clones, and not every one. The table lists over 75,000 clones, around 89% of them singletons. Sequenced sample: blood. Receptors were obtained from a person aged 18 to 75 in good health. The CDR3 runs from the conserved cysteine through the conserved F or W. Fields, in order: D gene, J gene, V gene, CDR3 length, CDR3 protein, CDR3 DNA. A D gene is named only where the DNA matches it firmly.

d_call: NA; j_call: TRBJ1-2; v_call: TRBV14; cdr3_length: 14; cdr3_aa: CASSPLARAGGYTF; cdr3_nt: TGTGCCAGCAGCCCCCTCGCCCGGGCGGGTGGCTACACCTTC
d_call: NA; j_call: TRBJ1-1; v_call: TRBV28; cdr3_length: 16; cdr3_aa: CASSLFGGTTNTEAFF; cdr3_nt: TGTGCCAGCAGTTTATTTGGGGGGACAACGAACACTGAAGCTTTCTTT
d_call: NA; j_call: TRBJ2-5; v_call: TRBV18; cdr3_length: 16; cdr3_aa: CASSPFSRETQETQYF; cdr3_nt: TGTGCCAGCTCACCATTTAGTCGGGAAACGCAAGAGACCCAGTACTTC
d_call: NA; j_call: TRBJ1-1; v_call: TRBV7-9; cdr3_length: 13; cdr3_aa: CASSFASGDEAFF; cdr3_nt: TGTGCCAGCAGCTTCGCGTCGGGAGATGAAGCTTTCTTT
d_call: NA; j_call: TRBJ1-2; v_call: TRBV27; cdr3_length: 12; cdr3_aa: CASSTQGRGYTF; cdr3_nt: TGTGCCAGCAGTACACAGGGCAGAGGCTACACCTTC
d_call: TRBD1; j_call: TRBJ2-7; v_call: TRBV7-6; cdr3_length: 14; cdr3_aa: CASSPGTGGYEQYF; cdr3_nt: TGTGCCAGCAGCCCCGGGACAGGGGGCTACGAGCAGTACTTC
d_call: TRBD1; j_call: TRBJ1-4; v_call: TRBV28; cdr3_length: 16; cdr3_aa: CASSTIQGAALEKLFF; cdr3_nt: TGTGCCAGCAGTACCATCCAGGGGGCGGCTCTTGAAAAACTGTTTTTT
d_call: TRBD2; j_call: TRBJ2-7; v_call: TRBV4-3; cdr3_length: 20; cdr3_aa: CASTQAPTSARREGLYEQYF; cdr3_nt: TGCGCCAGCACCCAAGCTCCTACAAGCGCCCGTCGGGAGGGCCTCTACGAGCAGTACTTC
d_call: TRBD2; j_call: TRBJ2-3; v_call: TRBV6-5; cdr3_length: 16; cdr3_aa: CASSLSSGSSVYTQYF; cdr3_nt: TGTGCCAGCAGTTTATCTAGCGGGAGTTCGGTTTATACGCAGTATTTT
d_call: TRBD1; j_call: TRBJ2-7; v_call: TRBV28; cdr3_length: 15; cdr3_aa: CASTDANRGVNEQYF; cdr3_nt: TGTGCCAGCACCGATGCAAACAGGGGGGTGAACGAGCAGTACTTC
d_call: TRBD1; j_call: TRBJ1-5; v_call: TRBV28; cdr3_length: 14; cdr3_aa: CASSWGQGNQPQHF; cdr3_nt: TGTGCCAGCAGCTGGGGACAGGGGAACCAGCCCCAGCATTTT
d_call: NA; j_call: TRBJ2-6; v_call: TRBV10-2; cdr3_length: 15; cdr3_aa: CASSEPAVGANVLTF; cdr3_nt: TGCGCCAGCAGTGAGCCAGCGGTTGGGGCCAACGTCCTGACTTTC
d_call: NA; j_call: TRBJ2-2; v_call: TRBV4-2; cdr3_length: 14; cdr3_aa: CASRTESRTGELFF; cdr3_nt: TGTGCCAGCAGGACCGAGAGTAGAACCGGGGAGCTGTTTTTT
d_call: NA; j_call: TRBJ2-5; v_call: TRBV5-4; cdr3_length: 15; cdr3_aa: CASSFDTRRVETQYF; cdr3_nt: TGTGCCAGCAGCTTCGACACCCGAAGGGTAGAGACCCAGTACTTC
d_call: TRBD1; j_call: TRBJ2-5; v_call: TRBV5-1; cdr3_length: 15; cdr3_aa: CASSLYGQGQETQYF; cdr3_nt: TGCGCCAGCAGCCTCTACGGACAGGGGCAAGAGACCCAGTACTTC